The 23 T cell receptor beta chains below were found in one sample sequenced in a study of graft-versus-host responses after intestinal transplantation (dated by TCRdb to the early 2020s). The library was made by the immunoSEQ multiplex PCR assay. Held by TCRdb, this immuneACCESS table contains in-frame sequences only and omits some clones. Under half of the omission traces to an unresolved V gene where checked; the cause of the rest is unknown. The sample includes 37,000 or so clones, with roughly 87% observed a single time. The top ten clonotypes cover roughly 17% of the sample. Intraepithelial and lamina propria lymphocytes were isolated from graft specimens using dithiothreitol, EDTA incubations and collagenase D digestion. The material was ileum tissue, obtained 200 to 210 days after intestinal transplant. Source of these receptors: a human patient who received an intestinal transplant, so some T cells may come from the graft donor.

The chain recombines TRBV30 with TRBJ2-3; the D call may be TRBD1 or TRBD2 (6 bases each). Germline V gene data show CDR1 as GTSNPN and CDR2 as SVGIG (reference sequence). Trimming removed 2 bases from V and 2 bases from J, with 11 bases in between. CDR3 length: 14 residues. In DNA form, the CDR3 reads TGTGCCTGGAGTAGGGGGGACGTCACAGATACGCAGTATTTT. It specifies CAWSRGDVTDTQYF.

Remarks on this clone: Other DNA variants within this sample encode the same CDR3. The gene calls are TRBV9 and TRBJ1-6, with D hard to call. V was clipped by 0 bases and J by 0 bases, with 7 bases between them. This CDR3 spans 16 amino acids. The germline V gene encodes CDR1 SGDLS and CDR2 YYNGEE. CDR3 sequence (DNA): TGTGCCAGCAGCGTAGACCCCCGCTCCTATAATTCACCCCTCCACTTT. Its protein is CASSVDPRSYNSPLHF.

This chain connects TRBV7-7 to TRBJ2-7; unclear D gene. The V and J ends lost 1 base and 2 bases respectively, with 6 bases between them. CDR1 SSHAT and CDR2 FNYEAQ come from the germline V gene (reference sequence). The CDR3 spans 13 residues. The CDR3 DNA reads TGTGCCAGCAGCTTAGGGGATACCTACGAGCAGTACTTC. Its translation: CASSLGDTYEQYF.

The chain joins TRBV2 to TRBJ1-3; 8 nucleotides line up with TRBD1. There are 14 residues in the CDR3. Germline trimming cut 6 bases from V and 1 base from J; bases unmatched to any gene: 2. CDR1 SNHLY and CDR2 FYNNEI come from the germline V gene. This CDR3 is CASSRGLSGNTIYF. The CDR3 coding sequence is TGTGCCAGCAGCAGGGGGCTTTCTGGAAACACCATATATTTT.

V usage is TRBV7-6 and J usage is TRBJ2-7, with D perhaps TRBD2 (5 bases). Germline loops: CDR1 SGHVS, CDR2 FNYEAQ. Between the trimmed V and J ends, which lost 2 bases and 3 bases, there was a span of 11 bases. The CDR3 runs 14 residues. CDR3 sequence reads: CASSLSGNSYEQYF. The CDR3 nucleotides read TGTGCCAGCAGCTTATCGGGGAACAGCTACGAGCAGTACTTC.

The J gene is TRBJ1-2, the V gene TRBV12-5, with a tentative D call TRBD1 (6 bases). The CDR3 consists of 13 residues. V lost 7 bases and J lost 5, with 14 bases in between. Looked up from germline, CDR1 is LGHNT and CDR2 is FRNRAP. The CDR3 sequence is CASAQGQGYGYTF. In DNA, the CDR3 is TGTGCTAGTGCTCAGGGCCAGGGGTATGGCTACACCTTC. Full variable domain (outside the CDR3, taken from reference TRBV12-5 and TRBJ1-2): DARVTQTPRHKVTEMGQEVTMRCQPILGHNTVFWYRQTMMQGLELLAYFRNRAPLDDSGMPKDRFSAEMPDATLATLKIQPSEPRDSAVYFCASAQGQGYGYTFGSGTRLTVV.

V and J are TRBV25-1 and TRBJ1-1; D is ambiguous. This CDR3 contains 13 residues. Deletions cut 4 bases from V and 2 bases from J, with 8 bases between. The germline CDR1 and CDR2 sequences are MGHDK and SYGVNS. The CDR3 bases are TGTGCCAGCAGTGCGCCAGGCAACACTGAAGCTTTCTTT. This sequence encodes CASSAPGNTEAFF.

About this clone itself: The junction and the germline gene differ at one end; a read error may be behind it. This rearrangement joins TRBV28 to TRBJ1-4, with D perhaps matching TRBD1 (6 bases). CDR3 length: 12 residues. The germline gives CDR1 MDHEN, CDR2 SYDVKM. The CDR3 sequence: CASSPRGRGPTF. The CDR3 nucleotides read TGTGCCAGCAGTCCCAGGGGCCGGGGCCCAACTTTT. The whole variable domain, filled in from reference TRBV28 and TRBJ1-4, reads DVKVTQSSRYLVKRTGEKVFLECVQDMDHENMFWYRQDPGLGLRLIYFSYDVKMKEKGDIPEGYSVSREKKERFSLILESASTNQTSMYLCASSPRGRGPTFGSGTQLSVL.

The chain employs TRBV7-6 and TRBJ2-2, with TRBD2 identical over 11 bases. This CDR3 spans 14 amino acids. From germline, CDR1 is SGHVS and CDR2 FNYEAQ. V shed 5 bases, J shed 9 bases, and the junction held 5 bases outside the gene matches. CDR3: CASSGTSGSRELFF. The DNA of the CDR3 is TGTGCCAGCAGCGGAACTAGCGGGAGCCGGGAGCTGTTTTTT.

The rearrangement joins TRBV5-1 to TRBJ2-3; D not resolved. The CDR3 runs to 13 residues. V shed 4 bases and J shed 4 bases, with 10 bases lying between them. Germline V gene lookup returns CDR1 SGHRS and CDR2 YFSETQ. CDR3 loop: CASSPRRADTQYF. DNA for the CDR3: TGCGCCAGCAGCCCCCGGCGCGCAGATACGCAGTATTTT.

CDR3 protein: CASSRPGLRQPQHF. DNA of the CDR3: TGTGCCAGCAGTAGACCTGGTCTCCGTCAGCCCCAGCATTTT. The V call is TRBV28, the J call TRBJ1-5, with D uncertain. The CDR3 has 14 amino acids. The germline gives CDR1 MDHEN, CDR2 SYDVKM. Trimming removed 5 bases at V and 6 bases at J, with 14 bases between. Using reference TRBV28 and TRBJ1-5 for the parts outside the CDR3, the full variable domain is DVKVTQSSRYLVKRTGEKVFLECVQDMDHENMFWYRQDPGLGLRLIYFSYDVKMKEKGDIPEGYSVSREKKERFSLILESASTNQTSMYLCASSRPGLRQPQHFGDGTRLSIL.

The rearrangement joins TRBV10-3 to TRBJ2-5; 8 positions agree with TRBD2. The germline gives CDR1 ENHRY, CDR2 SYGVKD. The ends lost 3 bases at V and 5 bases at J; junction bases unmatched: 8. The CDR3 runs to 15 residues. CDR3 in amino acids: CAISDRGTRRETQYF. DNA for the CDR3: TGTGCCATCAGTGACCGGGGGACTAGGAGGGAGACCCAGTACTTC.

The DNA for the CDR3 is TGTGCCAGTACAGGCCTAGGGGTTCGCGAGCAGTACTTC. It translates to CASTGLGVREQYF. The V and J genes are TRBV19 and TRBJ2-7; maybe TRBD1 (5 bases). CDR3 length: 13 residues. Trimming took off 7 bases at V and 6 bases at J, with 16 bases between the two ends. CDR1 and CDR2 from the germline V gene are LNHDA and SQIVND (reference sequence).

V is TRBV5-1 and J is TRBJ2-3; a weak D match, TRBD2 (6 bases). Germline V lookup: CDR1 SGHRS, CDR2 YFSETQ. V was cut by 4 bases and J by 0 bases, with 9 bases left in between. The CDR3 is 14 residues long. DNA for the CDR3: TGCGCCAGCAGCGTCGGGACTAGCACAGATACGCAGTATTTT. Encoded protein: CASSVGTSTDTQYF. Looking up the rest from reference TRBV5-1 and TRBJ2-3 gives the full variable domain: KAGVTQTPRYLIKTRGQQVTLSCSPISGHRSVSWYQQTPGQGLQFLFEYFSETQRNKGNFPGRFSGRQFSNSRSEMNVSTLELGDSALYLCASSVGTSTDTQYFGPGTRLTVL.

The chain links TRBV25-1 to TRBJ1-1, with 8 bases identical to TRBD1. V lost 7 bases and J lost 4; bases outside the gene matches: 14. The V gene's germline CDR1 is MGHDK and CDR2 SYGVNS. This CDR3 region has 16 residues. CDR3 region: CASNPQGQGAGTEAFF. CDR3 sequence (DNA): TGTGCCAGCAACCCCCAGGGGCAGGGGGCCGGCACTGAAGCTTTCTTT. The full variable domain, in which reference TRBV25-1 and TRBJ1-1 provide the parts outside the CDR3, is EADIYQTPRYLVIGTGKKITLECSQTMGHDKMYWYQQDPGMELHLIHYSYGVNSTEKGDLSSESTVSRIRTEHFPLTLESARPSHTSQYLCASNPQGQGAGTEAFFGQGTRLTVV.

This clone was observed a single time. V usage is TRBV5-1 and J usage is TRBJ2-7; D gene ambiguous. The CDR3 is 15 residues long. Germline CDR1 and CDR2: SGHRS and YFSETQ. V was shortened by 6 bases and J by 1 base, with 17 bases between the two germline ends. For the CDR3, the DNA is TGCGCCAGCAACCCGGGTTGGGGAATTTCCTACGAGCAGTACTTC. Translated, it gives CASNPGWGISYEQYF.

This chain joins TRBV5-1 and TRBJ2-7; 9 bases map to TRBD1. V was clipped by 2 bases and J by 0 bases; unmatched bases: 3. This CDR3 spans 15 amino acids. CDR1 is SGHRS, CDR2 YFSETQ, per germline. This CDR3 is CASSFGQGTSYEQYF. The CDR3 nucleotides read TGCGCCAGCAGCTTCGGACAGGGGACCTCCTACGAGCAGTACTTC.

A few counts support this clone. The CDR3 protein is CASSSGLEQYF. DNA for the CDR3: TGTGCCAGCAGTTCCGGCTTGGAGCAGTACTTC. V gene TRBV6-5 combines with J gene TRBJ2-7; D is unresolved. The germline V gene has CDR1 MNHEY and CDR2 SVGAGI. Trimming stripped 4 bases from V and 7 bases from J, with 8 bases between. This CDR3 comprises 11 residues.

The rearrangement joins TRBV19 to TRBJ1-5; TRBD1 matches 8 bases. This CDR3 is built from 14 residues. In germline, CDR1 is LNHDA, CDR2 SQIVND (reference sequence). The trim removed 5 bases at V and 1 base at J, leaving 1 base unmatched. The CDR3: CASSQGASNQPQHF. CDR3 sequence (DNA): TGTGCCAGTAGTCAGGGGGCCAGCAATCAGCCCCAGCATTTT.

This CDR3 reads CASRGPSEKLFF. CDR3 bases: TGTGCCAGCAGGGGGCCTTCGGAAAAACTGTTTTTT. V and J are TRBV7-9 and TRBJ1-4; possible D gene TRBD1, 5 bases. Germline-derived CDR1 and CDR2 are SEHNR and FQNEAQ (reference sequence). CDR3 size: 12 residues. Trimming took 6 bases from V and 8 from J, leaving 10 bases between them.

The chain carries TRBV19 and TRBJ2-1; 8 bases align to TRBD2. Germline V gene data show CDR1 as LNHDA and CDR2 as SQIVND (reference sequence). The CDR3 is made up of 16 amino acids. The ends lost 3 bases at V and 4 bases at J; junction bases unmatched: 8. CDR3 protein: CASSMSGGSPYNEQFF. CDR3 DNA: TGTGCCAGTAGTATGAGCGGGGGTAGCCCATACAATGAGCAGTTCTTC.

The rearrangement uses TRBV5-4 and TRBJ2-3; 8 bases are a match to TRBD2. This CDR3 region has 16 residues. Per germline, CDR1 SGHNT and CDR2 YYREEE (reference sequence). After removal of 1 base from V and 3 bases from J, the junction contained 7 bases not matched to a gene. CDR3: CASSLWTSIGTDTQYF. The CDR3 nucleotides read TGTGCCAGCAGCTTGTGGACTAGCATTGGTACAGATACGCAGTATTTT.

This rearrangement joins TRBV7-6 to TRBJ2-2; TRBD2 matches at 12 bases. The CDR3 consists of 15 residues. V dropped 1 base and J dropped 8; count of bases not matched to a gene: 2. Germline V gene sequence: CDR1 SGHVS, CDR2 FNYEAQ. The CDR3: CASSLGLAGAGELFF. In DNA, the CDR3 is TGTGCCAGCAGCTTAGGACTAGCGGGAGCTGGGGAGCTGTTTTTT.